Listed below are T cell receptor beta chains from one sample, sequenced in a study of cytomegalovirus exposure and HLA in healthy donors. Profiling relied on immunoSEQ multiplex PCR, and the TCRdb table lists in-frame clones only, not all of them. In the table there are 150,000 to 200,000 clones, around four fifths of which are singletons. What was sequenced was PBMCs. The origin of the receptors is a man aged 25 to 45 in good health and CMV-seropositive. The CDR3 runs from the conserved cysteine through the conserved F or W. A D gene is named only where the DNA matches it firmly. Clone size is shown for a subset of rows, as once, few, many or a class of expanded clone.

d_gene,len,abundance,j_gene,v_gene,CDR3nt,CDR3aa
.,12,.,TRBJ1-1,TRBV13,TGTGCCAGCAGCCCCGGGGGAGGGGAAACTTTCTTT,CASSPGGGETFF
.,11,.,TRBJ2-3,TRBV2,TGTGCCAGCAGTGAGAGAGATACGCAGTATTTT,CASSERDTQYF
TRBD1,16,.,TRBJ1-5,TRBV6-1,TGTGCCAGCAGTGAAGCACGGGACAGGGTGAGTCAGCCCCAGCATTTT,CASSEARDRVSQPQHF
.,15,.,TRBJ1-3,TRBV6-5,TGTGCCAGCAGTTACTCGCCAGACTCTGGAAACACCATATATTTT,CASSYSPDSGNTIYF
TRBD1,14,.,TRBJ2-5,TRBV5-1,TGCGCCAGCAGCCTACAGGGGGCGGGGGAGACCCAGTACTTC,CASSLQGAGETQYF
TRBD2,17,.,TRBJ2-3,TRBV9,TGTGCCAGCAGCGTAAGTCTAGCGGGGGCCGCCGCAGATACGCAGTATTTT,CASSVSLAGAAADTQYF
.,16,.,TRBJ1-2,TRBV4-2,TGTGCCAGCAGCCAAGATATAGGAGGAGGAAGCTATGGCTACACCTTC,CASSQDIGGGSYGYTF
TRBD1,15,.,TRBJ1-2,TRBV29-1,TGCAGCGTTGAAGGTTGGGACAGGGGAAACTATGGCTACACCTTC,CSVEGWDRGNYGYTF
TRBD2,15,.,TRBJ2-3,TRBV5-1,TGCGCCAGCAGCCCTAGCGGGGGGGTAGGAGATACGCAGTATTTT,CASSPSGGVGDTQYF
TRBD1,14,.,TRBJ1-5,TRBV7-2,TGTGCCAGCAGCCCAGGGACAGCAAATCAGCCCCAGCATTTT,CASSPGTANQPQHF
TRBD1,15,once,TRBJ1-4,TRBV7-6,TGTGCCAGCAGCTCACGGACAGGGATAAGTGAAAAACTGTTTTTT,CASSSRTGISEKLFF
.,19,.,TRBJ1-1,TRBV7-9,TGTGCCAGCAGCCAATCGGCCCTCCGATTACACAGGGAGAACACTGAAGCTTTCTTT,CASSQSALRLHRENTEAFF
TRBD2,15,once,TRBJ2-1,TRBV9,TGTGCCAGCAGCGCAAAAGCCGGGACTAGCAATGAGCAGTTCTTC,CASSAKAGTSNEQFF
TRBD1,17,.,TRBJ1-6,TRBV7-6,TGTGCCAGCAGCCCGGGGACAGGGACCTCCTATAATTCACCCCTCCACTTT,CASSPGTGTSYNSPLHF
.,14,.,TRBJ2-3,TRBV10-1,TGCGCCAGCAGTGATTCCAGGGCCACAGATACGCAGTATTTT,CASSDSRATDTQYF
.,12,once,TRBJ1-4,TRBV29-1,TGCAGCGTTGAAGAGTCCGGCGGTTTCCTTTCTTTT,CSVEESGGFLSF
.,17,.,TRBJ1-3,TRBV7-9,TGTGCCAGCAGCCTGACAACCGGGGGTATCTCTGGAAACACCATATATTTT,CASSLTTGGISGNTIYF
.,20,.,TRBJ2-6,TRBV4-3,TGCGCCAGCAGCCAAGATCGGGGGGCAGGACCTTTCTCTGGGGCCAACGTCCTGACTTTC,CASSQDRGAGPFSGANVLTF
TRBD2,16,.,TRBJ2-3,TRBV10-1,TGCGCCAGCAGTGCTAGGACTAGCGGGGGCACAGATACGCAGTATTTT,CASSARTSGGTDTQYF
.,13,.,TRBJ1-5,TRBV9,TGTGCCAGCAGCGTAGACTCAGGTCAGCCCCAGCATTTT,CASSVDSGQPQHF